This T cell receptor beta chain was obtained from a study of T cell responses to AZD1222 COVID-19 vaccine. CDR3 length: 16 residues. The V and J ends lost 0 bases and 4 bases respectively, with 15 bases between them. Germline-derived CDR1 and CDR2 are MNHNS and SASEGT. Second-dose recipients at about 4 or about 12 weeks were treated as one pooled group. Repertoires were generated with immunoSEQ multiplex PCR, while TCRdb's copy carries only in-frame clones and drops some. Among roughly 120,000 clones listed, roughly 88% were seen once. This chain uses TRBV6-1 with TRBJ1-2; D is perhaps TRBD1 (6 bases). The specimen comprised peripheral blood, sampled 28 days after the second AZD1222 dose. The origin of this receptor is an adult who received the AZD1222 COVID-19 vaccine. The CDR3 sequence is CASSEARGTRRYGYTF. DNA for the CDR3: TGTGCCAGCAGTGAAGCGCGTGGGACAAGACGCTATGGCTACACCTTC.